This TCR beta chain comes out of a study of T cell changes during pregnancy in multiple sclerosis. Libraries were prepared by immunoSEQ multiplex PCR; TCRdb keeps only in-frame clonotypes and omits some of them. The repertoire consists of about 89,000 clones, with about 94% occurring once and the leading ten covering about 0.8%. Trimming at V came to 4 bases and at J to 2 bases, leaving 3 bases not matched to a gene. This CDR3 has 15 residues. The germline V gene has CDR1 SEHNR and CDR2 FQNEAQ (reference sequence). The clonotype comes from a female donor with multiple sclerosis, enrolled in a pregnancy study. The rearrangement links TRBV7-9 to TRBJ2-7; TRBD2 matches at 12 bases. The sample consisted of peripheral blood, taken in the third trimester of pregnancy. The CDR3 here is CASSWTSGTTYEQYF. CDR3 nucleotides: TGTGCCAGCAGCTGGACTAGCGGGACGACCTACGAGCAGTACTTC.